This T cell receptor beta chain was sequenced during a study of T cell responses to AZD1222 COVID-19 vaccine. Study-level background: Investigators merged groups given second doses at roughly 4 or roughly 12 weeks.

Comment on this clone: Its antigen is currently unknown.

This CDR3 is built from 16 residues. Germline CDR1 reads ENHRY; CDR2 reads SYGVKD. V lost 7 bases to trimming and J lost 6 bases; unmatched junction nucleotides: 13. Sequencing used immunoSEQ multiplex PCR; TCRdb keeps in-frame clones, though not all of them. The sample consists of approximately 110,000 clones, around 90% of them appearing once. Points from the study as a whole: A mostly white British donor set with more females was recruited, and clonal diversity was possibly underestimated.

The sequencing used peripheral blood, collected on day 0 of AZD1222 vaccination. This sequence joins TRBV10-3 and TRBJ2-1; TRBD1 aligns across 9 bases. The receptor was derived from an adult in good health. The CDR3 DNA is TGTGCCATCAACCCCGGGACAGGGTTGGGGTCCAATGAGCAGTTCTTC. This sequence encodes CAINPGTGLGSNEQFF.